The 26 T cell receptor beta chains given below trace back to one sample, sequenced in a study of T-cell reconstitution after alpha-beta-depleted transplantation in children. For TCRbeta, the library was prepared with unique molecular identifiers. TCRdb processed the PCR reads anew with MiXCR; each CDR3 protein has one entry. The sample has 350,000 to 450,000 distinct CDR3 sequences, less than 15% seen once. Source: PBMCs, taken from the stem cell graft. These receptors all stem from a human donor who donated a stem cell graft to a child with Fanconi anemia.

There are a few counts of this clonotype. This rearrangement joins TRBV12-5 to TRBJ2-3; D gene unclear. The length of the CDR3 is 15 residues. Between the trimmed V and J ends, which lost 0 bases and 0 bases, there was a span of 7 bases. Germline V CDR1 and CDR2: LGHNT, FRNRAP. CDR3 coding DNA: TGTGCTAGTGGTTTGGTATCCAGCAGCACAGATACGCAGTATTTT. The encoded protein is CASGLVSSSTDTQYF.

Many counts were recorded for this clonotype. This chain connects TRBV11-2 to TRBJ2-5; D may be TRBD1 (5 bases). Germline V gene sequence: CDR1 SGHAT, CDR2 FQNNGV. The CDR3 covers 14 residues. Trimming cost V 4 bases and J 5 bases, with 14 bases left between them. CDR3 in DNA: TGTGCCAGCAGCTACAGGCTTGTTGCGGAGACCCAGTACTTC. Translated: CASSYRLVAETQYF.

The rearrangement uses TRBV4-2 and TRBJ2-1; 7 bases are shared with TRBD1. This CDR3 comprises 17 residues. V gave up 4 bases and J gave up 8 bases; unmatched junction bases: 17. Germline V gene data show CDR1 as LGHNA and CDR2 as YNFKEQ. The CDR3 loop is CASSLRWDRRFLDEQFF. DNA for the CDR3: TGTGCCAGCAGCCTTCGCTGGGACAGAAGGTTCTTGGATGAGCAGTTCTTC.

This chain links TRBV9 with TRBJ1-1; D uncertain. Germline lookup yields CDR1 SGDLS and CDR2 YYNGEE. This CDR3 has 12 residues. Trimming took off 4 bases at V and 7 bases at J, with 11 bases between the two ends. CDR3 sequence reads: CASSPQSGEAFF. The DNA of the CDR3 is TGTGCCAGCAGCCCCCAAAGTGGTGAAGCTTTCTTT.

This clonotype showed up just a few times. The chain couples TRBV5-1 to TRBJ2-2; the D call may be TRBD1 or TRBD2 (5 bases each). This CDR3 spans 14 amino acids. V was shortened by 2 bases and J by 7 bases, with 12 bases between the two germline ends. CDR1 SGHRS and CDR2 YFSETQ come from the germline V gene. The CDR3 loop reads CASSFLRGDGELFF. The DNA for the CDR3 is TGCGCCAGCAGCTTCTTGCGAGGGGACGGGGAGCTGTTTTTT.

This clonotype was observed at least ten times. The chain recombines TRBV5-1 with TRBJ2-2; D tentatively reads TRBD1 or TRBD2 (5 bases each). Looked up from germline, CDR1 is SGHRS and CDR2 is YFSETQ. This CDR3 spans 13 amino acids. Trimming shortened V by 10 bases and J by 1 base, and 11 bases separated the two germline ends. The CDR3, as DNA: TGCGCCGTGGGGACCCAGAACACCGGGGAGCTGTTTTTT. Amino acid sequence: CAVGTQNTGELFF.

This clonotype was picked up a small number of times. The chain couples TRBV20-1 to TRBJ1-1; TRBD1 might be the D (6 bases). This CDR3 has 13 residues. Deletions cut 6 bases from V and 3 bases from J, with 14 bases between. Germline CDR1 DFQATT, CDR2 SNEGSKA (reference sequence). Here the CDR3 reads CSARRGADTEAFF. The DNA for the CDR3 is TGCAGTGCCAGACGGGGGGCAGACACTGAAGCTTTCTTT.

This clonotype was observed a few times. V is TRBV12-3 or TRBV12-4 and J is TRBJ1-5, with a tentative D call TRBD1 (5 bases). The CDR3 is 17 residues long. Deletions cut 1 base from V and 0 bases from J, with 13 bases between. The CDR3 reads CASSLESAGYSNQPQHF. The CDR3 DNA reads as TGTGCCAGCAGTTTAGAGAGTGCAGGGTATAGCAATCAGCCCCAGCATTTT.

This chain joins TRBV18 and TRBJ1-4; D gene ambiguous. From germline, CDR1 is KGHSH and CDR2 LQKENI. V was trimmed by 5 bases and J by 5 bases, leaving 15 bases between them. The CDR3 consists of 15 residues. The CDR3 DNA sequence: TGTGCCAGCTCAGCGGGCCGCGCGGAGAATGAAAAACTGTTTTTT. It translates to CASSAGRAENEKLFF.

The rearrangement uses TRBV29-1 and TRBJ2-5, with D perhaps TRBD2 (5 bases). Germline loops: CDR1 SQVTM, CDR2 ANQGSEA. CDR3 length equals 13 residues. V shed 2 bases and J shed 4 bases, with 11 bases lying between them. The CDR3 is CSVEPRVGETQYF. DNA of the CDR3: TGCAGCGTTGAACCGCGGGTGGGAGAGACCCAGTACTTC.

The V and J genes are TRBV4-1 and TRBJ1-2, with D possibly TRBD1 on 6 matching bases. This CDR3 spans 12 amino acids. CDR1 and CDR2 from the germline V gene are MGHRA and YSYEKL. Trimming cost V 4 bases and J 8 bases, with 11 bases left between them. Here the CDR3 reads CASSPGGRGYTF. The CDR3 DNA reads TGCGCCAGCAGCCCCGGGGGGCGAGGCTACACCTTC.

The rearrangement links TRBV4-2 to TRBJ2-1; tentatively, D is TRBD1 (6 bases). The CDR3 has 16 residues. CDR1 LGHNA and CDR2 YNFKEQ come from the germline V gene. The germline V and J ends were trimmed by 2 bases and 5 bases, with 16 bases remaining between them. The CDR3 sequence is CASSQSRTETNNEQFF. DNA of the CDR3: TGTGCCAGCAGCCAATCTCGGACAGAAACCAACAATGAGCAGTTCTTC.

This clonotype appeared a few times. The chain couples TRBV18 to TRBJ1-2; D possibly corresponds to TRBD1 (5 bases). CDR3 length: 15 residues. V was pared by 3 bases and J by 0 bases, with 11 bases between. CDR1 and CDR2 (germline): KGHSH, LQKENI. The CDR3 region has the DNA TGTGCCAGCTCACCCTCCCGACAGCCTAACTATGGCTACACCTTC. Its protein is CASSPSRQPNYGYTF.

The rearrangement joins TRBV18 to TRBJ1-1; possible D gene TRBD1, 6 bases. V lost 3 bases to trimming and J lost 4 bases, with 12 bases between them. The CDR3 has 14 residues. CDR1 KGHSH and CDR2 LQKENI come from the germline V gene. In DNA form, the CDR3 reads TGTGCCAGCTCACCTCCCACAGGGACCACTGAAGCTTTCTTT. Protein sequence: CASSPPTGTTEAFF.

This clonotype was detected many times. The genes are TRBV6-2 or TRBV6-3 and TRBJ2-3, with D hard to call. V was trimmed by 2 bases and J by 1 base, leaving 7 bases between them. In germline, CDR1 is MNHEY, CDR2 SVGEGT. CDR3 length: 14 amino acids. CDR3 residues: CASSYVSRTDTQYF. Written as DNA, the CDR3 is TGTGCCAGCAGTTACGTGTCCCGCACAGATACGCAGTATTTT.

This clonotype appeared a few times. The V call is TRBV7-8, the J call TRBJ1-1, with D unresolved. V was shortened by 1 base and J by 1 base, with 22 bases between the two germline ends. The CDR3 has 19 residues. The germline gives CDR1 SGHVS, CDR2 FQNEAQ. The CDR3 DNA reads as TGTGCCAGCAGCTTAGGGTTTGGAGGTCTCGGAAAAACGAACACTGAAGCTTTCTTT. The encoded protein is CASSLGFGGLGKTNTEAFF.

The J gene is TRBJ1-4, the V gene TRBV10-2; 8 positions match TRBD1. The CDR3 has 16 residues. From germline, CDR1 is WSHSY and CDR2 SAAADI. With 6 bases clipped from V and 0 bases from J, the junction kept 6 bases outside the gene matches. The DNA for the CDR3 is TGCGCCAGCAGCAAACAGGGGGGGGCAACTAATGAAAAACTGTTTTTT. It codes for CASSKQGGATNEKLFF.

This clonotype was seen many times. The chain links TRBV10-3 to TRBJ2-5, with 10 bases aligning to TRBD1. In germline, CDR1 is ENHRY, CDR2 SYGVKD. The CDR3 has 15 amino acids. J gave up 4 bases and V 7 bases, and 9 bases lay outside the gene matches. The CDR3 coding sequence is TGTGCCATCAATCCGGGACAGGGGTCCGCAGAGACCCAGTACTTC. Amino acids: CAINPGQGSAETQYF.

This clonotype was picked up many times. The genes are TRBV5-4 and TRBJ1-6; 12 nucleotides agree with TRBD1. Germline CDR1 reads SGHNT; CDR2 reads YYREEE (reference sequence). The CDR3 runs to 17 residues. With V trimmed by 3 bases and J by 7 bases, 8 bases remained unmatched. The CDR3 nucleotides read TGTGCCAGCAGCTCCCCGGGACAGGGGGCTACGAATTCACCCCTCCACTTT. Translation: CASSSPGQGATNSPLHF. Supplemented by reference TRBV5-4 and TRBJ1-6, the full variable domain reads ETGVTQSPTHLIKTRGQQVTLRCSSQSGHNTVSWYQQALGQGPQFIFQYYREEENGRGNFPPRFSGLQFPNYSSELNVNALELDDSALYLCASSSPGQGATNSPLHFGNGTRLTVT.

This clonotype was recorded a few times. The chain carries TRBV20-1 and TRBJ2-3; 8 nucleotides align to TRBD1. The germline V gene has CDR1 DFQATT and CDR2 SNEGSKA (reference sequence). V shed 3 bases, J shed 5 bases, and the junction held 7 bases outside the gene matches. The CDR3 extends over 14 amino acids. The CDR3 nucleotides read TGCAGTGCTAGCGGGACAGGCTATGGAGATACGCAGTATTTT. It translates to CSASGTGYGDTQYF.

This clonotype has only a few counts. The rearrangement uses TRBV19 and TRBJ2-2; tentatively, D is TRBD1 (5 bases). The length of the CDR3 is 13 residues. CDR1 LNHDA and CDR2 SQIVND come from the germline V gene (reference sequence). Trimming removed 3 bases from V and 7 bases from J, with 9 bases in between. The CDR3 loop is CASSIGQDGELFF. CDR3 nucleotides: TGTGCCAGTAGTATTGGACAAGACGGGGAGCTGTTTTTT.

This clonotype showed up just a few times. The chain uses TRBV5-1 and TRBJ1-5; D is unresolved. This CDR3 contains 14 residues. V gave up 4 bases and J gave up 4 bases, with 12 bases separating them. CDR1 and CDR2 from the germline V gene are SGHRS and YFSETQ. CDR3 sequence: CASSPMGLNQPQHF. CDR3 bases: TGCGCCAGCAGCCCGATGGGGTTGAATCAGCCCCAGCATTTT.

This chain links TRBV4-2 with TRBJ2-7; TRBD1 aligns across 9 bases. Per the germline V gene, CDR1 is LGHNA and CDR2 is YNFKEQ. With V trimmed by 0 bases and J by 2 bases, 11 bases remained unmatched. This CDR3 region has 18 residues. CDR3 sequence: CASSQEGEWGTGPYEQYF. The CDR3 DNA sequence: TGTGCCAGCAGCCAAGAGGGCGAGTGGGGGACAGGGCCCTACGAGCAGTACTTC.

The sample holds a few counts of this clonotype. The chain joins TRBV4-1 to TRBJ1-2; 8 bases map to TRBD1. The length of the CDR3 is 18 residues. The germline V gene encodes CDR1 MGHRA and CDR2 YSYEKL. With V trimmed by 0 bases and J by 3 bases, 12 bases remained unmatched. The CDR3 here is CASSQERGLGQGDYGYTF. Here the CDR3 DNA reads TGCGCCAGCAGCCAAGAACGGGGGCTTGGACAGGGAGACTATGGCTACACCTTC.

This chain's CDR3 is CSVEGGIYEAFF. The CDR3 coding sequence is TGCAGCGTTGAGGGAGGGATCTACGAAGCTTTCTTT. The J gene is TRBJ1-1, the V gene TRBV29-1; D is unresolved. Germline lookup yields CDR1 SQVTM and CDR2 ANQGSEA. CDR3 length: 12 residues. The V and J ends lost 3 bases and 8 bases respectively, with 13 bases between them.

A few counts support this clonotype. The rearrangement links TRBV29-1 to TRBJ1-1; D is undetermined. Trimming cost V 6 bases and J 5 bases, with 16 bases left between them. The CDR3 runs to 13 residues. Germline V gene sequence: CDR1 SQVTM, CDR2 ANQGSEA. Here the CDR3 reads CSVDSIMGTEAFF. In DNA form, the CDR3 reads TGCAGCGTCGATTCGATAATGGGGACTGAAGCTTTCTTT.